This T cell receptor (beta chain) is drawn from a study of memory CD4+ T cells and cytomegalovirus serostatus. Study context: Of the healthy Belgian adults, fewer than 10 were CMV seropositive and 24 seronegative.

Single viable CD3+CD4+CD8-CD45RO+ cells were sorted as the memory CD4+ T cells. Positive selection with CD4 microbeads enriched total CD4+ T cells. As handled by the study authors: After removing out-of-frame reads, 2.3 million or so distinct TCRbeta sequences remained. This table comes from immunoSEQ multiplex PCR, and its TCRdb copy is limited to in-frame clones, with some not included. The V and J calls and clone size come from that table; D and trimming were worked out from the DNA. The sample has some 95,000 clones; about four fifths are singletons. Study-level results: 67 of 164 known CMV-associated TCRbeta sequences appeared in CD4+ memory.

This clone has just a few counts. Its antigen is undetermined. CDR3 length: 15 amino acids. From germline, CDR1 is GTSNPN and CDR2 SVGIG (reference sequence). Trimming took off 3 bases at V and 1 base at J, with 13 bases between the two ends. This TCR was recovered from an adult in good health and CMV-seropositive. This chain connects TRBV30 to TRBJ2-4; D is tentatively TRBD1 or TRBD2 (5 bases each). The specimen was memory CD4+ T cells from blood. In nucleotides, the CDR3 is TGTGCCTGGAGATACCGGGGCGCGGCCAAAAACATTCAGTACTTC. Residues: CAWRYRGAAKNIQYF.